The present T cell receptor beta chain was sequenced within a study of PD-1 blockade in mismatch repair-deficient tumors. Assay used: immunoSEQ multiplex PCR; TCRdb lists only in-frame clones, some missing. The sample has 9,400 or so clones, roughly 87% seen once. The time point here: roughly 11-day in vitro stimulation with candidate mutation-associated neoantigen peptide 1. This clone was found a few times. Its specificity is not known. Trimming pared 4 bases from V and 1 base from J, leaving 10 bases between. The CDR3 totals 14 residues. CDR1 and CDR2 from the germline V gene are MNHEY and SMNVEV (reference sequence).

V and J are TRBV27 and TRBJ1-1, with TRBD1 as a possible D gene (5 bases). The specimen comprised cells cultured in vitro, sampled from a patient treated with pembrolizumab. This TCR came from an adult with mismatch repair-deficient cancer. DNA of the CDR3: TGTGCCAGCAGTTGGGGACGGGAGAACACTGAAGCTTTCTTT. Encoded protein: CASSWGRENTEAFF.